These T cell receptor beta chains were read from a single sample in a study of Graves' ophthalmopathy and Graves' hyperthyroidism. TCRdb re-called the multiplex PCR reads through MiXCR, storing one row per CDR3 protein. Of around 1,000,000 distinct CDR3 sequences in the sample, 35% to 40% were seen once. Sequencing input: peripheral blood or thyroid tissue (not recorded which). The receptors here all came from an adult man with Graves' hyperthyroidism. The CDR3 runs from the conserved cysteine through the conserved F or W. The order of the fields is CDR3 protein, CDR3 DNA, V gene, J gene, D gene, CDR3 length, clone size. D genes are given only for firm matches. For some rows the clone size is stated as once, few or many, or as a class when expanded; others skip it.

CAGSLGRGLQETQYF	TGTGCCGGCAGCTTGGGGAGAGGGCTCCAAGAGACCCAGTACTTC	TRBV7-9	TRBJ2-5	NA	15	few
CSVPRGTDTQYF	TGCAGCGTCCCCCGCGGCACAGATACGCAGTATTTT	TRBV29-1	TRBJ2-3	NA	12	many
CASSYSQDGLYEQYF	TGTGCCAGCAGTTACTCCCAGGATGGCCTCTACGAGCAGTACTTC	TRBV25-1	TRBJ2-7	NA	15	NA
CATSRAGGGMSEKLFF	TGTGCCACCAGCAGAGCGGGTGGGGGTATGAGTGAAAAACTGTTTTTT	TRBV15	TRBJ1-4	NA	16	NA
CASSRTGPGHTIYF	TGTGCCAGCAGCCGGACAGGACCTGGGCACACCATATATTTT	TRBV7-2	TRBJ1-3	TRBD1	14	many
CASSLDWFYKGSKTEAFF	TGTGCCAGCAGCTTAGATTGGTTTTATAAGGGGTCGAAAACTGAAGCTTTCTTT	TRBV11-2	TRBJ1-1	NA	18	NA
CASSEEGDGYTF	TGTGCCAGCAGTGAAGAGGGGGACGGCTACACCTTC	TRBV2	TRBJ1-2	NA	12	many
CAISTGGSGEAFF	TGTGCCATCAGTACAGGGGGATCAGGTGAAGCTTTCTTT	TRBV10-3	TRBJ1-1	TRBD1	13	many
CASQRPPDFSYEQYF	TGTGCCAGTCAGCGCCCCCCGGACTTCTCCTACGAGCAGTACTTC	TRBV7-9	TRBJ2-7	NA	15	many
CSATTKNTEAFF	TGCAGCGCAACCACAAAGAACACTGAAGCTTTCTTT	TRBV29-1	TRBJ1-1	NA	12	many
CASSLRRDNQPQHF	TGTGCCAGCTCACTAAGGAGGGACAATCAGCCCCAGCATTTT	TRBV18	TRBJ1-5	NA	14	few
CASSPWQLNQPQHF	TGTGCCAGCAGCCCCTGGCAGCTGAATCAGCCCCAGCATTTT	TRBV6-6	TRBJ1-5	NA	14	once
CASRAGPHEQYF	TGTGCCAGTAGGGCAGGGCCCCACGAGCAGTACTTC	TRBV19	TRBJ2-7	NA	12	many
CASSLDRVASPLHF	TGTGCCAGCAGCTTAGACAGGGTGGCGTCACCCCTCCACTTT	TRBV7-9	TRBJ1-6	NA	14	many
CASSTPGQTFYEQYF	TGTGCCAGCAGCACACCGGGACAGACCTTCTACGAGCAGTACTTC	TRBV7-9	TRBJ2-7	TRBD1	15	many
CAWNAGNSGNTIYF	TGTGCCTGGAACGCAGGCAACTCTGGAAACACCATATATTTT	TRBV30	TRBJ1-3	NA	14	NA
CASSRGGAAEQYF	TGCGCCAGCAGCCGGGGAGGGGCCGCCGAGCAGTACTTC	TRBV5-1	TRBJ2-7	TRBD2	13	many
CAISGKGSTGELFF	TGTGCCATCAGTGGTAAAGGGAGTACCGGGGAGCTGTTTTTT	TRBV10-3	TRBJ2-2	NA	14	few
CAGGGNQPQHF	TGCGCAGGGGGTGGCAATCAGCCCCAGCATTTT	TRBV29-1	TRBJ1-5	TRBD1	11	once
CARTPRGSETQYF	TGTGCTAGAACCCCCAGGGGATCTGAGACCCAGTACTTC	TRBV7-2	TRBJ2-5	NA	13	NA
CASRQALSGLTYEQYF	TGTGCCAGCAGACAGGCCCTTAGCGGCCTCACCTACGAGCAGTACTTC	TRBV6-6	TRBJ2-7	NA	16	NA
CASSLGGGQGNTEALF	TGTGCCAGCAGCTTGGGTGGGGGTCAGGGGAACACTGAAGCTCTCTTT	TRBV5-5	TRBJ1-1	NA	16	NA
CASSAGSLKTQYF	TGTGCCAGCAGCGCCGGGAGTTTGAAGACCCAGTACTTC	TRBV5-8	TRBJ2-5	NA	13	many
CASRSGTVNTEAFF	TGTGCCAGCAGGTCTGGGACGGTGAACACTGAAGCTTTCTTT	TRBV7-8	TRBJ1-1	NA	14	few
CASGELREQYF	TGTGCCAGTGGGGAGCTACGGGAGCAGTACTTC	TRBV19	TRBJ2-7	NA	11	many
CTSSSGQGISYEQYF	TGTACCAGCAGCTCAGGACAGGGGATCTCCTACGAGCAGTACTTC	TRBV7-6	TRBJ2-7	TRBD1	15	NA
CASRRGGSPETQYF	TGTGCCAGCAGGAGGGGGGGTTCTCCAGAGACCCAGTACTTC	TRBV11-2	TRBJ2-5	NA	14	few
CASSRGLAGDETQYF	TGTGCCAGCAGCCGCGGACTAGCGGGAGATGAGACCCAGTACTTC	TRBV3-1	TRBJ2-5	TRBD2	15	NA
CASTFHGVNEKLFF	TGTGCCAGCACTTTTCACGGGGTTAATGAAAAACTGTTTTTT	TRBV25-1	TRBJ1-4	NA	14	many
CATSSFFPGPRGDEQYF	TGTGCCACCAGCAGCTTTTTCCCGGGCCCTAGGGGTGACGAGCAGTACTTC	TRBV15	TRBJ2-7	NA	17	NA
CASTNGRDTEAFF	TGTGCCAGCACCAACGGTAGGGACACTGAAGCTTTCTTT	TRBV6-2/TRBV6-3	TRBJ1-1	NA	13	NA
CSWGQGAGEQYF	TGCAGTTGGGGACAGGGGGCGGGAGAGCAGTACTTC	TRBV29-1	TRBJ2-7	TRBD1	12	NA
CASSLIRGEWGRQAGVNTEAFF	TGTGCCAGCAGCCTAATAAGGGGGGAATGGGGCCGACAGGCCGGGGTGAACACTGAAGCTTTCTTT	TRBV7-9	TRBJ1-1	NA	22	few
CASSLSSDRDGYTF	TGCGCCAGCAGCCTATCTTCCGACAGGGACGGCTACACCTTC	TRBV5-1	TRBJ1-2	TRBD1	14	many
CASSFPSVLPEQYF	TGTGCCAGCAGTTTTCCTAGTGTGCTTCCCGAGCAGTACTTC	TRBV28	TRBJ2-7	NA	14	NA
CASSPGLAGGLAGELFF	TGTGCCAGCAGCCCTGGACTAGCGGGAGGTTTGGCCGGGGAGCTGTTTTTT	TRBV3-1	TRBJ2-2	TRBD2	17	NA
CASSGGGVETQYF	TGCGCCAGCAGCGGAGGGGGCGTAGAGACCCAGTACTTC	TRBV5-1	TRBJ2-5	NA	13	many
CASSWGQRGSNYGYTF	TGCGCCAGCAGCTGGGGACAGAGGGGTTCGAACTATGGCTACACCTTC	TRBV5-1	TRBJ1-2	TRBD1	16	many
CASGTGMILRELFF	TGTGCCAGTGGGACAGGGATGATTCTACGGGAGCTGTTTTTT	TRBV15	TRBJ2-2	TRBD1	14	few
CASSSRGEEKLFF	TGTGCCAGCAGCTCCCGGGGTGAGGAAAAACTGTTTTTT	TRBV7-2	TRBJ1-4	NA	13	NA
CASSLDAGSFADSPLHF	TGTGCCAGCAGCTTAGATGCAGGGTCGTTTGCGGATTCACCCCTCCACTTT	TRBV7-6	TRBJ1-6	NA	17	few
CASSRDREITEAFF	TGTGCCAGCAGCCGGGACAGGGAGATCACTGAAGCTTTCTTT	TRBV12-3/TRBV12-4	TRBJ1-1	TRBD1	14	many
CASSPAAQSNSPLHF	TGTGCCAGCAGCCCTGCGGCACAGTCTAATTCACCCCTCCACTTT	TRBV9	TRBJ1-6	NA	15	NA
CATSDSVVGGTTEAFF	TGTGCCACCAGTGATTCGGTAGTCGGGGGCACAACTGAAGCTTTCTTT	TRBV24-1	TRBJ1-1	NA	16	NA
CATSRDRKGEQYF	TGTGCCACCAGCAGAGATCGGAAGGGCGAGCAGTACTTC	TRBV15	TRBJ2-7	NA	13	many
CASSPQGGNSPLHF	TGTGCCAGCAGCCCACAGGGTGGTAATTCACCCCTCCACTTT	TRBV7-8	TRBJ1-6	NA	14	many
CASSVGGGGQLSSGANVLTF	TGTGCCAGCAGCGTAGGGGGTGGGGGACAGTTGAGCTCTGGGGCCAACGTCCTGACTTTC	TRBV9	TRBJ2-6	TRBD1	20	NA
CATSSDRQGRSPLHF	TGTGCCACCAGCAGCGACCGACAGGGGAGGTCACCCCTCCACTTT	TRBV15	TRBJ1-6	TRBD1	15	few
CASSSAGQALGDSPLHF	TGTGCCAGTAGTTCCGCCGGACAGGCCCTGGGGGATTCACCCCTCCACTTT	TRBV19	TRBJ1-6	TRBD1	17	many
CSASGTGGRDQPQHF	TGCAGCGCGTCCGGGACAGGGGGTAGAGATCAGCCCCAGCATTTT	TRBV29-1	TRBJ1-5	TRBD1	15	NA
CASSALTGHTEAFF	TGTGCCAGCAGCGCTCTAACAGGGCACACTGAAGCTTTCTTT	TRBV7-2	TRBJ1-1	NA	14	many
CASSPQGAGELFF	TGTGCCAGCAGTCCACAGGGGGCCGGGGAGCTGTTTTTT	TRBV7-9	TRBJ2-2	TRBD1	13	many
CSVQGDIGSGELFF	TGCAGCGTCCAGGGAGACATTGGATCCGGGGAGCTGTTTTTT	TRBV29-1	TRBJ2-2	NA	14	many
CASSTLRNTGELFF	TGCGCCAGCAGCACCCTGAGGAACACCGGGGAGCTGTTTTTT	TRBV5-1	TRBJ2-2	NA	14	NA
CASSQGTVREQYF	TGTGCCAGCAGCCAAGGGACAGTCCGCGAGCAGTACTTC	TRBV9	TRBJ2-7	TRBD1	13	few